This note documents a single T cell receptor beta chain sequence. As yet, its antigen is unknown. The targeted sequencing depth was 1 in 200,000 to 1 in 1 million T cells. Produced via immunoSEQ multiplex PCR; TCRdb's table is partial and in-frame only. The sample gives roughly 200,000 clones, more than 65% of which show up once; approximately 6.3% is in the top ten. The source of the sample is a study of cytotoxic CD8 clonotypes in ibrutinib-treated CLL. Overall study: An average of around 250,000 productive templates and approximately 90,000 productive rearrangements was obtained per sample. Study findings and constraints: Sustained-remission and progressing patients had different sampling times. Private clonotypes, not public ones, expanded at ibrutinib response.

The V gene lost 10 bases and the J gene lost 9 bases, with 25 bases spanning the gap. CDR1 MNHNY and CDR2 SVGAGI come from the germline V gene (reference sequence). The CDR3 runs 15 residues. The origin of this receptor is a human donor with chronic lymphocytic leukemia. The sequencing used PBMCs, collected after 12 months of ibrutinib treatment. This chain joins TRBV6-6 and TRBJ2-1; a possible D gene is TRBD2 (5 bases). This chain's CDR3 is CATALTGKLRSEQFF. CDR3 in DNA: TGTGCCACCGCACTCACGGGAAAACTGAGGAGTGAGCAGTTCTTC.